This T cell receptor (beta chain) was retrieved from a study of cytomegalovirus exposure and HLA in healthy donors. Overall study results and limits: Reports showed the classifier diagnosing cytomegalovirus status with high specificity and sensitivity. Associated with cytomegalovirus, according to the listing, were 150 to 200 TCR beta chains. Apart from CMV serostatus, no immune exposure information was available. An ancestry cluster, one associated with Asian ancestry, reportedly showed fewer N-insertions than the roughly 670-donor mean in a later analysis.

Details on this clone: The antigen remains unidentified.

The PCR had 60 Vbeta and 13 Jbeta primers. Only in-frame clones appear in the TCRdb table, and some are missing; sequencing was by immunoSEQ multiplex PCR. The sample consists of fewer than 150,000 clones, 60% to 85% of them appearing once. Germline CDR1 and CDR2: MNHEY and SMNVEV (reference sequence). The CDR3 is 10 amino acids. Trimming took 7 bases from V and 6 from J, leaving 5 bases between them. The clonotype was recovered from a woman between 35 and 50 years old in good health and CMV-seropositive. Sequenced material: PBMCs. J is TRBJ2-3 and V is TRBV27; D ambiguous. The CDR3 DNA reads as TGTGCCAGCACCCTTGATACGCAGTATTTT. It codes for CASTLDTQYF.